A selection of T cell receptor beta chains follows, all from one sample in a study of a mutant IDH1 vaccine in newly diagnosed glioma. Their antigens are not known. Data came from immunoSEQ multiplex PCR; TCRdb stores just in-frame clones and leaves some out. The sample has approximately 84,000 clones; 80% to 90% are singletons. Sequenced here: PBMCs, sampled from a glioma patient whose treatment included an IDH1 peptide vaccine. The receptors here all came from a man aged 35 to 55 with glioma. The CDR3 runs from the conserved cysteine through the conserved F or W. The order of the fields is J gene, clone size, D gene, V gene, CDR3 DNA, CDR3 protein. D genes are given only for firm matches. Where a row states a size, it is once, few, many or the class of an expanded clone; other rows omit it.

j_gene: TRBJ1-6
abundance: -
d_gene: -
v_gene: TRBV6-4
CDR3nt: TGTGCCAGCAGTGACGGGGATAATTCACCCCTCCACTTT
CDR3aa: CASSDGDNSPLHF

j_gene: TRBJ2-3
abundance: -
d_gene: -
v_gene: TRBV15
CDR3nt: TGTGCCACCAGCACGGGGGATACGCAGTATTTT
CDR3aa: CATSTGDTQYF

j_gene: TRBJ2-1
abundance: -
d_gene: TRBD2
v_gene: TRBV9
CDR3nt: TGTGCCAGCAGCGTAGACGGGAGGGCCTACAATGAGCAGTTCTTC
CDR3aa: CASSVDGRAYNEQFF

j_gene: TRBJ1-3
abundance: -
d_gene: -
v_gene: TRBV5-6
CDR3nt: TGTGCCAGCAGCTACAGGGTCTCTGGAAACACCATATATTTT
CDR3aa: CASSYRVSGNTIYF

j_gene: TRBJ2-7
abundance: -
d_gene: TRBD1
v_gene: TRBV28
CDR3nt: TGTGCCAGCAGTCCCCCCGGGACAGGGCGTAATCATAAGTACTTC
CDR3aa: CASSPPGTGRNHKYF

j_gene: TRBJ2-1
abundance: -
d_gene: -
v_gene: TRBV7-7
CDR3nt: TGTGCTAGCAGCTTAGTCCGTTCAGAGTACAATGAGCAGTTCTTC
CDR3aa: CASSLVRSEYNEQFF

j_gene: TRBJ2-1
abundance: once
d_gene: TRBD1
v_gene: TRBV5-1
CDR3nt: TGCGCCAGCAGCCGGGACAGATGGGATGAGCAGTTCTTC
CDR3aa: CASSRDRWDEQFF

j_gene: TRBJ1-2
abundance: -
d_gene: -
v_gene: TRBV28
CDR3nt: TGTGCCAGCGGGGAGGAACCTAACTATGGCTACACCTTC
CDR3aa: CASGEEPNYGYTF

j_gene: TRBJ1-1
abundance: few
d_gene: -
v_gene: TRBV19
CDR3nt: TGTGCCAGCGCCAGGGGAACTGAAGCTTTCTTT
CDR3aa: CASARGTEAFF

j_gene: TRBJ2-5
abundance: -
d_gene: TRBD2
v_gene: TRBV4-3
CDR3nt: TGCGCCAGCAGCCAAGATTGGGCGACTAGCGGGGGTTACCAAGAGACCCAGTACTTC
CDR3aa: CASSQDWATSGGYQETQYF

j_gene: TRBJ1-1
abundance: -
d_gene: -
v_gene: TRBV6-4
CDR3nt: TGTGCCAGCAGTGCCGGGGCGAACACTGAAGCTTTCTTT
CDR3aa: CASSAGANTEAFF

j_gene: TRBJ2-5
abundance: -
d_gene: -
v_gene: TRBV7-2
CDR3nt: TGTGCCAGCAGCTTATCCACAGAGACCCAGTACTTC
CDR3aa: CASSLSTETQYF

j_gene: TRBJ1-2
abundance: -
d_gene: TRBD1
v_gene: TRBV5-1
CDR3nt: TGCGCCAGCAGCCCCGGACAGGGTAGCTATGGCTACACCTTC
CDR3aa: CASSPGQGSYGYTF

j_gene: TRBJ2-5
abundance: -
d_gene: -
v_gene: TRBV7-2
CDR3nt: TGTGCCAGCAGCTTAGCGTTCCGGGGAGAGACCCAGTACTTC
CDR3aa: CASSLAFRGETQYF

j_gene: TRBJ1-3
abundance: -
d_gene: TRBD1
v_gene: TRBV7-6
CDR3nt: TGTGCCAGCAGCTTGGGGGGACAGGGGGCCGTCGGAAACACCATATATTTT
CDR3aa: CASSLGGQGAVGNTIYF

j_gene: TRBJ2-7
abundance: -
d_gene: TRBD2
v_gene: TRBV13
CDR3nt: TGTGCCAGCAGCCTCCGACCCGGGACTAGAGATAACGAGCAGTACTTC
CDR3aa: CASSLRPGTRDNEQYF

j_gene: TRBJ2-3
abundance: -
d_gene: -
v_gene: TRBV27
CDR3nt: TGTGCCAGCAGTTTCGCTGGACGGAGCACAGATACGCAGTATTTT
CDR3aa: CASSFAGRSTDTQYF

j_gene: TRBJ1-4
abundance: -
d_gene: -
v_gene: TRBV10-1
CDR3nt: TGCGCCAGCAGTGAAGGTTCAACTAATGAAAAACTGTTTTTT
CDR3aa: CASSEGSTNEKLFF

j_gene: TRBJ2-1
abundance: once
d_gene: -
v_gene: TRBV7-9
CDR3nt: TGTGCCACCCGTCTGACCTCCTACAATGAGCAGTTCTTC
CDR3aa: CATRLTSYNEQFF

j_gene: TRBJ1-6
abundance: -
d_gene: TRBD1
v_gene: TRBV18
CDR3nt: TGTGCCAGCTCACCGGAGGGGGCTGGCTCACCCCTCCACTTT
CDR3aa: CASSPEGAGSPLHF

j_gene: TRBJ2-1
abundance: -
d_gene: -
v_gene: TRBV6-1
CDR3nt: TGTGCCAGCAGTGAGGTTCTTTTGGGTCGGGGGTCCTACAATGAGCAGTTCTTC
CDR3aa: CASSEVLLGRGSYNEQFF

j_gene: TRBJ2-7
abundance: -
d_gene: -
v_gene: TRBV14
CDR3nt: TGTGCCAGCAGCCTGACCCCTGCCCCTTCCTACGAGCAGTACTTC
CDR3aa: CASSLTPAPSYEQYF

j_gene: TRBJ2-1
abundance: -
d_gene: -
v_gene: TRBV21-1
CDR3nt: TGTGCCAGCAGCAAAGGCTCTGGGGAAGACGAGCAGTTCTTC
CDR3aa: CASSKGSGEDEQFF

j_gene: TRBJ1-1
abundance: -
d_gene: -
v_gene: TRBV5-6
CDR3nt: TGTGCCAGCAGCTTGGATGGTGGGCTAGTCGAGGCTGAAGCTTTCTTT
CDR3aa: CASSLDGGLVEAEAFF

j_gene: TRBJ1-2
abundance: few
d_gene: -
v_gene: TRBV19
CDR3nt: TGTGCCAGTAAGGAACGGACGGGAGGCTACACCTTC
CDR3aa: CASKERTGGYTF

j_gene: TRBJ1-5
abundance: -
d_gene: -
v_gene: TRBV18
CDR3nt: TGTGCCAGCTCACCACTCTGGAATCAGCCCCAGCATTTT
CDR3aa: CASSPLWNQPQHF